Each of the 26 T cell receptor beta chains below was sequenced from the same sample in a study of shared clonotypes between healthy human individuals. Method: immunoSEQ multiplex PCR; TCRdb's copy keeps in-frame clones and lacks some. The table lists approximately 2.4 million clones, 90% to 96% of them singletons. The specimen was naive CD4+ T cells sorted from blood. Specified subset: CD45RA+ positively selected. All receptors come from a man in his late teens or twenties in good health.

The V call is TRBV30, the J call TRBJ1-1; a possible D gene is TRBD1 (5 bases). Germline CDR1 and CDR2: GTSNPN and SVGIG (reference sequence). The CDR3 spans 14 residues. V lost 2 bases, J lost 2 bases, and 12 bases lay in between. The CDR3 here is CAWSTGGGNTEAFF. The CDR3 bases are TGTGCCTGGAGTACGGGGGGTGGAAACACTGAAGCTTTCTTT.

The V gene is TRBV5-4, the J gene TRBJ1-6, with D possibly matching TRBD1 (6 bases). Trimming cost V 1 base and J 6 bases, with 17 bases left between them. This CDR3 is 17 amino acids long. Looked up from germline, CDR1 is SGHNT and CDR2 is YYREEE (reference sequence). CDR3 DNA sequence: TGTGCCAGCAGCTTGCGGGCAGGAGGGGGGTTTAATTCACCCCTCCACTTT. This gives the protein CASSLRAGGGFNSPLHF.

CDR3 loop: CASSDREYTEAFF. The CDR3 bases are TGCGCCAGCAGCGACAGAGAGTACACTGAAGCTTTCTTT. The chain employs TRBV4-1 and TRBJ1-1; D perhaps matches TRBD1 (5 bases). V dropped 5 bases and J dropped 3 bases, with 10 bases sitting between them. Looked up from germline, CDR1 is MGHRA and CDR2 is YSYEKL. CDR3 size: 13 residues.

The chain joins TRBV4-3 to TRBJ1-1; tentatively, D is TRBD1 (5 bases). Germline assignment: CDR1 LGHNA and CDR2 YSLEER. The CDR3 extends over 15 amino acids. The germline V and J ends were trimmed by 4 bases and 5 bases, with 17 bases remaining between them. The CDR3 is CASSRGSGGPTEAFF. CDR3 DNA sequence: TGCGCCAGCAGCCGAGGTTCGGGGGGACCAACTGAAGCTTTCTTT.

This chain joins TRBV7-2 and TRBJ1-6; 7 bases match TRBD1. Germline CDR1 and CDR2: SGHTA and FQGNSA. The trim removed 5 bases at V and 7 bases at J, leaving 5 bases unmatched. This CDR3 spans 14 amino acids. The CDR3 here is CASSLTGRNSPLHF. The CDR3 DNA reads TGTGCCAGCAGCCTGACAGGGAGAAATTCACCCCTCCACTTT.

The rearrangement joins TRBV30 to TRBJ1-1; TRBD1 might be the D (6 bases). The CDR3 covers 12 residues. Germline assignment: CDR1 GTSNPN and CDR2 SVGIG (reference sequence). With 4 bases removed from V and 4 bases from J, the gap between germline ends came to 10 bases. CDR3 protein: CAWTGASTEAFF. The CDR3 DNA sequence: TGTGCCTGGACAGGGGCAAGCACTGAAGCTTTCTTT.

There are a few counts of this clone. The V call is TRBV4-3, the J call TRBJ2-7; D might be TRBD2 (6 bases). The CDR3 extends over 16 amino acids. Trimming stripped 0 bases from V and 3 bases from J, with 15 bases between. Per germline, CDR1 LGHNA and CDR2 YSLEER. CDR3 coding DNA: TGCGCCAGCAGCCAAGATCGGGCGGGGCTCGGCTACGAGCAGTACTTC. It codes for CASSQDRAGLGYEQYF.

The chain links TRBV19 to TRBJ1-5, with D possibly being TRBD1 (5 bases). In germline, CDR1 is LNHDA, CDR2 SQIVND (reference sequence). CDR3 length: 16 amino acids. Trimming pared 7 bases from V and 2 bases from J, leaving 18 bases between. The chain's CDR3 is CASTSSQGSGNQPQHF. In nucleotides, the CDR3 is TGTGCCAGTACATCCTCTCAGGGTTCCGGCAATCAGCCCCAGCATTTT.

The rearrangement joins TRBV10-3 to TRBJ1-5; D may be TRBD1 (5 bases). V lost 1 base to trimming and J lost 4 bases, with 20 bases between them. This CDR3 has 18 residues. Germline CDR1 ENHRY, CDR2 SYGVKD. The chain's CDR3 is CAISEYPVWQGWNQPQHF. The CDR3 DNA follows: TGTGCCATCAGTGAGTACCCAGTTTGGCAGGGTTGGAATCAGCCCCAGCATTTT.

Only a few counts were recorded for this clone. The gene calls are TRBV30 and TRBJ1-2; no reliable D call. Germline V lookup: CDR1 GTSNPN, CDR2 SVGIG (reference sequence). V was cut by 3 bases and J by 4 bases, with 9 bases left in between. CDR3 length equals 12 residues. The CDR3 bases are TGTGCCTGGAGGAATACGGGCTATGGCTACACCTTC. Translating gives CAWRNTGYGYTF.

A note on this clone: Other DNA variants within this sample encode the same CDR3. This chain joins TRBV29-1 and TRBJ2-7; no definite D call. Germline V lookup: CDR1 SQVTM, CDR2 ANQGSEA. Trimming pared 4 bases from V and 0 bases from J, leaving 7 bases between. The length of the CDR3 is 12 residues. DNA of the CDR3: TGCAGCGTTGGGTCTGACTCCTACGAGCAGTACTTC. It translates to CSVGSDSYEQYF.

The chain is built from TRBV5-5 and TRBJ2-3, with 7 bases that match TRBD2. CDR3 length: 14 amino acids. Germline trimming cut 0 bases from V and 14 bases from J; bases unmatched to any gene: 12. Germline V lookup: CDR1 SGHKS, CDR2 YYEKEE (reference sequence). The CDR3 sequence is CASSLGGGESRAYF. The CDR3 region has the DNA TGTGCCAGCAGCTTGGGCGGGGGAGAGTCCCGGGCGTATTTT.

The V gene is TRBV4-1, the J gene TRBJ2-3, with no clear D. From germline, CDR1 is MGHRA and CDR2 YSYEKL. This CDR3 has 16 residues. Trimming left V 1 base short and J 2 bases short, with 13 bases between. This chain's CDR3 is CASSQVGQWNTDTQYF. CDR3 DNA sequence: TGCGCCAGCAGCCAAGTAGGGCAGTGGAACACAGATACGCAGTATTTT.

The chain employs TRBV14 and TRBJ2-7, with 7 bases matching TRBD2. The CDR3 runs 16 residues. The J segment lost 6 bases and the V segment lost 2 bases, leaving 13 bases of the junction unmatched. Germline lookup yields CDR1 SGHDN and CDR2 FVKESK. CDR3 residues: CASSQSGRAAIFEQYF. The CDR3 DNA is TGTGCCAGCAGCCAATCAGGGAGGGCGGCTATTTTCGAGCAGTACTTC.

This sequence joins TRBV23-1 and TRBJ2-7; 7 bases line up with TRBD1. TRBV23-1 carries the ORF label, with uncertain function. J was trimmed by 3 bases and V by 9 bases; bases with no gene match: 5. The CDR3 length is 12 residues. The CDR3 DNA sequence: TGCGCCAGGAAGGGACAGAACTACGAGCAGTACTTC. This gives the protein CARKGQNYEQYF.

The chain joins TRBV30 to TRBJ2-6; 10 nucleotides line up with TRBD1. CDR3 length equals 16 residues. Germline V gives CDR1 GTSNPN, CDR2 SVGIG (reference sequence). The V and J ends lost 5 bases and 1 base, in that order; junction bases with no gene match: 5. The CDR3, as DNA: TGTGCCTGGGAGACAGGGGGCGCTTCTGGGGCCAACGTCCTGACTTTC. Its translation: CAWETGGASGANVLTF.

This chain connects TRBV15 to TRBJ1-4, with 7 bases matching TRBD1. J lost 7 bases, V lost 1 base, and 12 bases had no gene match. Germline V gene lookup returns CDR1 LNHNV and CDR2 YYDKDF (reference sequence). The CDR3 spans 17 residues. CDR3 bases: TGTGCCACCAGCAGAGGGCTTGGGGCAGGGGGAAGTGAAAAACTGTTTTTT. Amino acids: CATSRGLGAGGSEKLFF.

The chain employs TRBV7-4 and TRBJ2-5, with a weak D call TRBD2 (6 bases). Per the germline V gene, CDR1 is SGHVT and CDR2 is SQSDAQ. V gave up 2 bases and J gave up 6 bases, with 13 bases separating them. The CDR3 is 14 amino acids. CDR3 nucleotide sequence: TGTGCCAGCAGCTTATATCTCGGCGGGAAGACCCAGTACTTC. Protein sequence: CASSLYLGGKTQYF.

The gene calls are TRBV27 and TRBJ2-1, with D hard to call. The CDR3 is 15 residues long. The V gene's germline CDR1 is MNHEY and CDR2 SMNVEV (reference sequence). Trimming left V 2 bases short and J 5 bases short, with 13 bases between. CDR3 region: CASSLIADWNNEQFF. The CDR3 DNA reads TGTGCCAGCAGTTTAATAGCCGATTGGAACAATGAGCAGTTCTTC.

The gene calls are TRBV27 and TRBJ2-3, with D possibly being TRBD1 (6 bases). V was clipped by 3 bases and J by 2 bases, with 18 bases between them. Germline assignment: CDR1 MNHEY and CDR2 SMNVEV (reference sequence). The length of the CDR3 is 17 residues. Here the CDR3 DNA reads TGTGCCAGCAGTTTTTTCACAGTCCGGGACACCACAGATACGCAGTATTTT. Residues: CASSFFTVRDTTDTQYF.

The V and J genes are TRBV6-6 and TRBJ1-2; 8 positions agree with TRBD1. The length of the CDR3 is 15 residues. V lost 6 bases and J lost 4; bases outside the gene matches: 10. Germline CDR1 is MNHNY and CDR2 is SVGAGI (reference sequence). The CDR3 region has the DNA TGTGCCAGCAGCGAGGGACAGGCCGGTAGCTATGGCTACACCTTC. This codes for CASSEGQAGSYGYTF.

V and J are TRBV5-1 and TRBJ2-1; D gene uncertain. Trimming stripped 0 bases from V and 10 bases from J, with 8 bases between. This CDR3 contains 12 residues. Germline values: CDR1 SGHRS, CDR2 YFSETQ. The CDR3 region has the DNA TGCGCCAGCAGCTTGGGTCCGGAGGAGCAGTTCTTC. Translating gives CASSLGPEEQFF.

V gene TRBV18 combines with J gene TRBJ1-2; 9 positions agree with TRBD1. Germline V gene sequence: CDR1 KGHSH, CDR2 LQKENI. The CDR3 covers 14 residues. The junction had 5 bases not matched to a gene; V was cut back by 5 bases and J by 4 bases. In nucleotides, the CDR3 is TGTGCCAGCTCATCGGGACAGGGCCGCTATGGCTACACCTTC. Amino acid sequence: CASSSGQGRYGYTF.

J is TRBJ2-2 and V is TRBV6-5, with TRBD1 as a possible D gene (5 bases). This CDR3 comprises 15 residues. Trimming left V 4 bases short and J 4 bases short, with 13 bases between. CDR1 and CDR2 (germline): MNHEY, SVGAGI. CDR3 in amino acids: CASSLGPKGTGELFF. The CDR3 DNA sequence: TGTGCCAGCAGTTTGGGGCCCAAAGGCACCGGGGAGCTGTTTTTT.

The chain carries TRBV7-9 and TRBJ1-1; a weak D match, TRBD1 (5 bases). V shed 1 base and J shed 6 bases, with 12 bases lying between them. From germline, CDR1 is SEHNR and CDR2 FQNEAQ (reference sequence). The CDR3 spans 14 residues. This CDR3 is CASSLGAGPAEAFF. The CDR3 region has the DNA TGTGCCAGCAGCTTAGGGGCGGGGCCGGCTGAAGCTTTCTTT.

V and J are TRBV6-5 and TRBJ1-4; a possible D gene is TRBD1 (6 bases). In germline, CDR1 is MNHEY, CDR2 SVGAGI. The V end was cut by 5 bases, the J end by 5 bases, with 15 bases between. The CDR3 runs 15 residues. Written as DNA, the CDR3 is TGTGCCAGCAGTGGTTCGGGACACAAGAATGAAAAACTGTTTTTT. Translating it yields CASSGSGHKNEKLFF.